The T cell receptor beta chain under discussion was sequenced for a study of T cells in Graves' hyperthyroidism and ophthalmopathy. Germline-derived CDR1 and CDR2 are SEHNR and FQNEAQ (reference sequence). Deletions cut 3 bases from V and 2 bases from J, with 14 bases between. The CDR3 loop spans 16 amino acids. The TCR beta CDR3 regions underwent amplification using RNA transcripts as the source. A set of HTBI primers served as the primers for a first-round RT-PCR of the TCR CDR3. Using its own MiXCR run on the multiplex PCR reads, TCRdb lists one record per CDR3 protein. The sample includes roughly 420,000 distinct CDR3 sequences, 15% to 18% of them seen just once.

This TCR was recovered from a woman aged 18-29 years with Graves' hyperthyroidism. V is TRBV7-9 and J is TRBJ1-3; D ambiguous. Sequenced sample: blood. CDR3: CASSFYLDWTGNTIYF. The DNA of the CDR3 is TGTGCCAGCAGCTTTTACCTAGACTGGACTGGAAACACCATATATTTT. Full variable domain (missing parts from reference TRBV7-9 and TRBJ1-3): DTGVSQNPRHKITKRGQNVTFRCDPISEHNRLYWYRQTLGQGPEFLTYFQNEAQLEKSRLLSDRFSAERPKGSFSTLEIQRTEQGDSAMYLCASSFYLDWTGNTIYFGEGSWLTVV.